A single sample gave rise to the 8 T cell receptor beta chains below, sequenced in a study of T cell responses to AZD1222 COVID-19 vaccine. TCRdb keeps only in-frame clones here, not all; method: immunoSEQ multiplex PCR. This table holds about 180,000 clones, around 90% found once. The sequenced sample was peripheral blood, obtained on day 0 of AZD1222 vaccination. The receptors come from an adult in good health.

The chain uses TRBV24-1 and TRBJ2-2, with 9 bases aligning to TRBD1. Germline values: CDR1 KGHDR, CDR2 SFDVKD. V was clipped by 2 bases and J by 4 bases; unmatched bases: 10. The CDR3 covers 18 residues. The CDR3 reads CATSDWSSGTGPTGELFF. Here the CDR3 DNA reads TGTGCCACCAGTGATTGGAGCTCCGGGACAGGGCCCACCGGGGAGCTGTTTTTT.

The chain recombines TRBV30 with TRBJ1-2, with unresolved D. CDR3 length: 13 amino acids. The germline V gene encodes CDR1 GTSNPN and CDR2 SVGIG (reference sequence). Trimming took 0 bases from V and 3 from J, leaving 8 bases between them. CDR3 in amino acids: CAWSVSTHYGYTF. CDR3 nucleotide sequence: TGTGCCTGGAGTGTTTCTACCCACTATGGCTACACCTTC. The whole variable domain, remainder taken from reference TRBV30 and TRBJ1-2, is SQTIHQWPATLVQPVGSPLSLECTVEGTSNPNLYWYRQAAGRGLQLLFYSVGIGQISSEVPQNLSASRPQDRQFILSSKKLLLSDSGFYLCAWSVSTHYGYTFGSGTRLTVV.

This rearrangement joins TRBV19 to TRBJ1-2; 8 bases line up with TRBD1. Germline CDR1 is LNHDA and CDR2 is SQIVND (reference sequence). V shed 6 bases, J shed 1 base, and the junction held 4 bases outside the gene matches. CDR3 length: 14 residues. This CDR3 is CASRTGGNNYGYTF. In nucleotides, the CDR3 is TGTGCCAGTAGAACAGGGGGGAATAACTATGGCTACACCTTC.

This chain uses TRBV7-8 with TRBJ1-5, with D possibly being TRBD1 (6 bases). Trimming cost V 1 base and J 3 bases, with 19 bases left between them. Germline V gene sequence: CDR1 SGHVS, CDR2 FQNEAQ. This CDR3 region has 18 residues. CDR3 coding DNA: TGTGCCAGCAGCTTAGGCGGTCTATCAGGGGCGAACAATCAGCCCCAGCATTTT. This encodes CASSLGGLSGANNQPQHF.

The sample holds a few counts of this clone. This chain connects TRBV5-6 to TRBJ1-2, with no clear D. V was shortened by 0 bases and J by 3 bases, with 6 bases between the two germline ends. The CDR3 spans 13 residues. Germline assignment: CDR1 SGHDT and CDR2 YYEEEE. CDR3 loop: CASSLEGDYGYTF. CDR3 coding DNA: TGTGCCAGCAGCTTGGAGGGTGACTATGGCTACACCTTC.

This clone showed up just a few times. At one of its ends the junction is not consistent with the germline gene, which may arise from a read error. The chain recombines TRBV27 with TRBJ2-7, with D perhaps TRBD1 or TRBD2 (5 bases each). CDR1 and CDR2 from the germline V gene are MNHEY and SMNVEV (reference sequence). The CDR3 loop spans 14 amino acids. The DNA of the CDR3 is TGTGCCAGCAGTATAACCGCCGGGACCGGCGTACGAAACTTC. Translation: CASSITAGTGVRNF.

V and J are TRBV14 and TRBJ2-1, with D hard to call. Per germline, CDR1 SGHDN and CDR2 FVKESK. CDR3 length: 14 residues. The V gene lost 2 bases and the J gene lost 3 bases, with 8 bases spanning the gap. In nucleotides, the CDR3 is TGTGCCAGCAGCCAATTGGGTGGCTACAATGAGCAGTTCTTC. It codes for CASSQLGGYNEQFF.

V usage is TRBV28 and J usage is TRBJ1-2, with a possible D match to TRBD1 (6 bases). The CDR3 contains 14 residues. Trimming removed 2 bases at V and 4 bases at J, with 11 bases between. Germline V gene lookup returns CDR1 MDHEN and CDR2 SYDVKM. The CDR3 region has the DNA TGTGCCAGCAGTTTACAGACAGGTCTCTATGGCTACACCTTC. Protein sequence: CASSLQTGLYGYTF.